The text below deals with one TCR beta chain. Per the study methods: Scientists estimated how many nucleated cells there were by amplifying reference gene primers. Generated by immunoSEQ multiplex PCR, the TCRdb table keeps only in-frame clones and is missing some. D and trimming were read from the DNA, whereas the V and J calls and clone size are those reported in that table. The sample includes approximately 330,000 clones, approximately 90% of them seen just once. This sample was taken from a study of blood T cell repertoires in COVID-19. The germline CDR1 and CDR2 sequences are SGHTA and FQGNSA. This CDR3 has 15 residues. Deletions cut 3 bases from V and 0 bases from J, with 12 bases between.

The J gene is TRBJ2-7, the V gene TRBV7-2; D possibly corresponds to TRBD2 (5 bases). Sequencing used peripheral blood. The sequence came from a man aged 25-40 years with COVID-19, enrolled during active disease. The CDR3: CASSFNSGVSYEQYF. The CDR3 DNA is TGTGCCAGCAGCTTTAACTCCGGGGTCTCCTACGAGCAGTACTTC.